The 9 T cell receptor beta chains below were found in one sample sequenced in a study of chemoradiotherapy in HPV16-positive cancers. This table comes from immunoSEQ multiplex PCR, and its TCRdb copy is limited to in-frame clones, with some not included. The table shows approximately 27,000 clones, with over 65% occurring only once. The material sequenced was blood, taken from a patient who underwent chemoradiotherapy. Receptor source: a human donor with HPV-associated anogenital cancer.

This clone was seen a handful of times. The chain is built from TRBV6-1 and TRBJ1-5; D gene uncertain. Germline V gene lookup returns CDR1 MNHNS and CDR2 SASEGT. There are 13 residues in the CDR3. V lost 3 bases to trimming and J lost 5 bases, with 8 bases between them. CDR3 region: CASSESRYQPQHF. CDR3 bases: TGTGCCAGCAGTGAGTCCAGGTATCAGCCCCAGCATTTT.

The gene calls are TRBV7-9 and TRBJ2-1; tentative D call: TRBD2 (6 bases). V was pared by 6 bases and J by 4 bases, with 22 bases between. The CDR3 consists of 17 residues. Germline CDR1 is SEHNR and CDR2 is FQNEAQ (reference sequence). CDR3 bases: TGTGCCAGCAGATCCGGGACGTGGGGGGTTGAGTACAATGAGCAGTTCTTC. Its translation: CASRSGTWGVEYNEQFF. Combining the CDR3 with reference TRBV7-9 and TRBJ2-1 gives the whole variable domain DTGVSQNPRHKITKRGQNVTFRCDPISEHNRLYWYRQTLGQGPEFLTYFQNEAQLEKSRLLSDRFSAERPKGSFSTLEIQRTEQGDSAMYLCASRSGTWGVEYNEQFFGPGTRLTVL.

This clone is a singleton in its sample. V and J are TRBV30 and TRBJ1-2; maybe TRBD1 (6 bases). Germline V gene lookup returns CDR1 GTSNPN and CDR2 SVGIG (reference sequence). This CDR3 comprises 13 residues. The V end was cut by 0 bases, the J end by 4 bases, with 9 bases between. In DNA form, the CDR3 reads TGTGCCTGGAGTGTAGGGGGGGCCTATGGCTACACCTTC. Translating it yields CAWSVGGAYGYTF.

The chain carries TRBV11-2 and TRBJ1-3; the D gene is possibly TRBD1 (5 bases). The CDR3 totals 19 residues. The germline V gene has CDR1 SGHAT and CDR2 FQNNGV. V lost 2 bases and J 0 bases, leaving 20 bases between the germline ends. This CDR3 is CASSLRGADLISSGNTIYF. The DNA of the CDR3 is TGTGCCAGCAGCTTAAGGGGCGCTGACTTAATTAGCTCTGGAAACACCATATATTTT.

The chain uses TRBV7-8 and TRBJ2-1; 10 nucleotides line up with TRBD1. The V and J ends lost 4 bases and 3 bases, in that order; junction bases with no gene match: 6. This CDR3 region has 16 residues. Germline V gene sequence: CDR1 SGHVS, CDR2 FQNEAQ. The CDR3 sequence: CASSSYRDRGYNEQFF. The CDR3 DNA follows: TGTGCCAGCAGCTCCTACCGGGACAGGGGCTACAATGAGCAGTTCTTC.

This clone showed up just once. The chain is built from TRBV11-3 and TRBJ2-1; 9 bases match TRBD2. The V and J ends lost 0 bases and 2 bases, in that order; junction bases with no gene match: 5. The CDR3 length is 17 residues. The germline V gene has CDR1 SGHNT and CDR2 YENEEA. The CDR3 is CASSLDSGGGAYNEQFF. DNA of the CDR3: TGTGCCAGCAGCTTAGATTCGGGCGGGGGGGCCTACAATGAGCAGTTCTTC.

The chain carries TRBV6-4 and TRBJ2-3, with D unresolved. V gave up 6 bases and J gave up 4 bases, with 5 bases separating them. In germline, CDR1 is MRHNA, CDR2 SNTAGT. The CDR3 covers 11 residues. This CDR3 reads CASRNADTQYF. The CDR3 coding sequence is TGTGCCAGCAGAAATGCAGATACGCAGTATTTT.

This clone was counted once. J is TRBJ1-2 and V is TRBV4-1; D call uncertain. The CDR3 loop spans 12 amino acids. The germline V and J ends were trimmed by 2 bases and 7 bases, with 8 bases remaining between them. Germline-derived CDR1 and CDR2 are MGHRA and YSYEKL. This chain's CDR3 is CASSQLWGGYTF. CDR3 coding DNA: TGCGCCAGCAGCCAACTCTGGGGTGGCTACACCTTC.

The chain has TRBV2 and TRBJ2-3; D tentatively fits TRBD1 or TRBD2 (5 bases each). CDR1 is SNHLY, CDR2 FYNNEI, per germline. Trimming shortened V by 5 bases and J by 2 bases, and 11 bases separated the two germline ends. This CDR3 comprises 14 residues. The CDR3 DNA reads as TGTGCCAGCAGTTTTGGGACCTTCACAGATACGCAGTATTTT. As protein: CASSFGTFTDTQYF.